Sequencing of this T cell receptor beta chain was carried out in a study of blood T cell repertoires in COVID-19. V lost 2 bases, J lost 2 bases, and 14 bases lay in between. The CDR3 has 15 residues. CDR1 SGDLS and CDR2 YYNGEE come from the germline V gene. Clones were read by immunoSEQ multiplex PCR, and TCRdb kept only the in-frame ones, dropping some. In the table there are approximately 500,000 clones, over 75% of which are singletons. The clonotype comes from a woman aged 40 to 50 who had recovered from COVID-19. This chain links TRBV9 with TRBJ2-7; TRBD2 is a possible D gene (6 bases). Sequenced: PBMCs or T cells enriched from blood (not recorded which). In DNA, the CDR3 is TGTGCCAGCAGCGTCTCATCGGGGGAGGCCTACGAGCAGTACTTC. This sequence encodes CASSVSSGEAYEQYF.